This T cell receptor beta chain was sequenced for a study of OX40 agonist ivuxolimab in advanced cancers. Turning to the study itself: Partial responses occurred in three patients (one hepatocellular carcinoma, two cutaneous melanoma). Findings and caveats of the study: In CD8+ T cells, expanded clones were on average more numerous than in CD4+. By week 6 at 0.1 to 3.0 mg/kg, blood CD4+ and CD8+ T cells had expanded clonally.

As for this clone: The antigen remains undetermined.

Sequencing was performed with immunoSEQ multiplex PCR; in TCRdb, only in-frame clones are kept and a portion is missing. The table includes tens of thousands of clones, 80% to 95% detected once. V lost 3 bases, J lost 3 bases, and 17 bases lay in between. The CDR3 runs to 16 residues. Germline-derived CDR1 and CDR2 are SEHNR and FQNEAQ (reference sequence). The clonotype originates from an adult with an advanced solid tumor such as melanoma, head and neck, liver or kidney cancer. Sequenced here: CD4+ or CD8+ T cells sorted from blood, sampled in a trial of the OX40 agonist ivuxolimab. The rearrangement joins TRBV7-9 to TRBJ2-5; D remains ambiguous. The CDR3 DNA sequence: TGTGCCAGCAGCTTTATGGGCACACCTAGGGAAGAGACCCAGTACTTC. Translated, it gives CASSFMGTPREETQYF. The variable domain in full, with the rest retrieved from reference TRBV7-9 and TRBJ2-5, is DTGVSQNPRHKITKRGQNVTFRCDPISEHNRLYWYRQTLGQGPEFLTYFQNEAQLEKSRLLSDRFSAERPKGSFSTLEIQRTEQGDSAMYLCASSFMGTPREETQYFGPGTRLLVL.